This passage covers 31 T cell receptor beta chains from one sample sequenced in a study of blood T cell repertoires in COVID-19. The assay was immunoSEQ multiplex PCR, and TCRdb's table has in-frame clones only and misses some. The sample lists tens of thousands of clones; around 82% were seen once. Sequencing was done on a sample of peripheral blood. The receptors come from a man aged 70-80 years with active COVID-19.

J is TRBJ2-5 and V is TRBV9; TRBD2 matches 7 bases. Losses at the gene ends were 4 bases for V and 4 bases for J; bases not matched to a gene: 10. There are 15 residues in the CDR3. Germline CDR1 and CDR2: SGDLS and YYNGEE. The CDR3 here is CASSFYGGKGETQYF. The CDR3 bases are TGTGCCAGCAGCTTCTACGGGGGGAAGGGAGAGACCCAGTACTTC.

The chain couples TRBV27 to TRBJ1-1; no clear D gene. The CDR3 contains 13 residues. V shed 2 bases and J shed 2 bases, with 6 bases lying between them. The germline gives CDR1 MNHEY, CDR2 SMNVEV (reference sequence). CDR3 nucleotide sequence: TGTGCCAGCAGTTTAAGACATAACACTGAAGCTTTCTTT. Protein product: CASSLRHNTEAFF.

The chain couples TRBV25-1 to TRBJ2-7; possibly TRBD2 for D (5 bases). The CDR3 length is 11 residues. Germline assignment: CDR1 MGHDK and CDR2 SYGVNS. V lost 6 bases and J lost 11, with 14 bases in between. The CDR3 protein is CASSIHGEKYF. The CDR3 nucleotides read TGTGCCAGCAGCATTCATGGGGAGAAGTACTTC.

The chain joins TRBV19 to TRBJ2-3; D might be TRBD2 (7 bases). The ends were cut back, 7 bases at V and 4 bases at J, with 12 bases in the middle. In germline, CDR1 is LNHDA, CDR2 SQIVND (reference sequence). The CDR3 extends over 13 amino acids. The CDR3, as DNA: TGTGCCAGTAAGGGGGGGCGTTCAGATACGCAGTATTTT. This gives the protein CASKGGRSDTQYF.

This chain uses TRBV4-2 with TRBJ2-3; 10 bases match TRBD2. The CDR3 is 17 residues long. With V trimmed by 1 base and J by 5 bases, 9 bases remained unmatched. Per the germline V gene, CDR1 is LGHNA and CDR2 is YNFKEQ. The CDR3 protein is CASSQVSSGGPVDTQYF. Written as DNA, the CDR3 is TGTGCCAGCAGCCAAGTGAGTAGCGGGGGGCCAGTAGATACGCAGTATTTT.

The chain is built from TRBV7-9 and TRBJ2-1; D is uncertain. Germline-derived CDR1 and CDR2 are SEHNR and FQNEAQ (reference sequence). This CDR3 has 12 residues. The V end was cut by 5 bases, the J end by 9 bases, with 11 bases between. This CDR3 is CASSGRVLEQFF. In nucleotides, the CDR3 is TGTGCCAGCAGCGGCCGGGTCCTTGAGCAGTTCTTC.

The rearrangement uses TRBV18 and TRBJ2-7; TRBD2 matches at 8 bases. CDR3 length: 15 amino acids. V shed 5 bases and J 3 bases; nucleotides not matched to a gene: 9. Germline V gives CDR1 KGHSH, CDR2 LQKENI. The CDR3 spells CASSAGGGHNYEQYF. Written as DNA, the CDR3 is TGTGCCAGCTCAGCCGGCGGGGGGCACAACTACGAGCAGTACTTC.

The J gene is TRBJ1-2, the V gene TRBV7-9; D remains unclear. Trimming removed 1 base at V and 4 bases at J, with 7 bases between. Germline lookup yields CDR1 SEHNR and CDR2 FQNEAQ (reference sequence). The CDR3 is 13 residues long. As DNA, the CDR3 is TGTGCCAGCAGCTTAGACCCCAGCTATGGCTACACCTTC. Its translation is CASSLDPSYGYTF.

The V and J genes are TRBV19 and TRBJ2-2; 8 bases fit TRBD1. CDR1 and CDR2 from the germline V gene are LNHDA and SQIVND (reference sequence). This CDR3 is 14 amino acids long. Losses at the gene ends were 7 bases for V and 7 bases for J; bases not matched to a gene: 8. CDR3 DNA sequence: TGTGCCAGTATGGCAGGGGGCGCGATCGGGGAGCTGTTTTTT. Residues: CASMAGGAIGELFF.

This clone was seen a single time. This chain uses TRBV28 with TRBJ1-2, with unresolved D. The V gene lost 7 bases and the J gene lost 1 base, with 19 bases spanning the gap. Germline CDR1 is MDHEN and CDR2 is SYDVKM. The CDR3 runs 16 residues. CDR3 DNA sequence: TGTGCCAGCACCCTCCCCCGCGGCCAGTTTAACTATGGCTACACCTTC. Encoded protein: CASTLPRGQFNYGYTF.

The chain recombines TRBV28 with TRBJ2-6; possible D gene TRBD2, 6 bases. The CDR3 totals 15 residues. Trimming stripped 7 bases from V and 4 bases from J, with 14 bases between. The V gene's germline CDR1 is MDHEN and CDR2 SYDVKM. In DNA form, the CDR3 reads TGTGCCAGCACTACCGGGGGAGCCGGGGCCAACGTCCTGACTTTC. This encodes CASTTGGAGANVLTF.

This chain connects TRBV6-5 to TRBJ1-2; D remains ambiguous. Germline V gene lookup returns CDR1 MNHEY and CDR2 SVGAGI. Trimming stripped 6 bases from V and 8 bases from J, with 10 bases between. The CDR3 loop spans 11 amino acids. CDR3 protein: CASSQSGGYTF. The CDR3, as DNA: TGTGCCAGCAGCCAATCCGGGGGCTACACCTTC.

With regard to this clone: Other DNA sequences in the sample encode the same CDR3. The rearrangement joins TRBV6-1 to TRBJ1-5; D gene ambiguous. Trimming left V 2 bases short and J 2 bases short, with 7 bases between. There are 14 residues in the CDR3. The V gene's germline CDR1 is MNHNS and CDR2 SASEGT. CDR3 loop: CASSESGGNQPQHF. The CDR3 nucleotides read TGTGCCAGCAGTGAATCCGGAGGCAATCAGCCCCAGCATTTT.

The table lists this clone with a few counts. The chain couples TRBV3-1 (or the pseudogene TRBV3-2) to TRBJ2-7; tentatively, D is TRBD2 (5 bases). Germline V gives CDR1 LGHDT, CDR2 YNNKEL (reference sequence). This CDR3 comprises 16 residues. Between the trimmed V and J ends, which lost 0 bases and 1 base, there was a span of 13 bases. The CDR3 spells CASSQDVRRGSYEQYF. The CDR3 DNA sequence: TGTGCCAGCAGCCAAGATGTGAGAAGAGGGTCCTACGAGCAGTACTTC.

To note about this clone: Germline and junction disagree at one end, which may indicate a read error. The chain has TRBV28 and TRBJ2-7; 15 nucleotides match TRBD2. Germline CDR1 is MDHEN and CDR2 is SYDVKM. This CDR3 has 15 residues. The chain's CDR3 is CASSLSTGLAGGLTF. The CDR3 nucleotides read TGTGCCAGCAGTTTATCCACGGGACTAGCGGGGGGTCTTACCTTC.

The chain is built from TRBV11-2 and TRBJ1-3; maybe TRBD1 (6 bases). The CDR3 length is 16 residues. Germline CDR1 reads SGHAT; CDR2 reads FQNNGV. With 6 bases removed from V and 0 bases from J, the gap between germline ends came to 15 bases. This CDR3 is CASSLNRASSGNTIYF. CDR3 DNA: TGTGCCAGCAGTCTTAACAGGGCCTCCTCTGGAAACACCATATATTTT. The whole variable domain, filled in from reference TRBV11-2 and TRBJ1-3, reads EAGVAQSPRYKIIEKRQSVAFWCNPISGHATLYWYQQILGQGPKLLIQFQNNGVVDDSQLPKDRFSAERLKGVDSTLKIQPAKLEDSAVYLCASSLNRASSGNTIYFGEGSWLTVV.

This clone was seen only once. The V call is TRBV7-2, the J call TRBJ1-2; D unclear. V was shortened by 2 bases and J by 4 bases, with 14 bases between the two germline ends. The CDR3 has 15 residues. Germline V gene sequence: CDR1 SGHTA, CDR2 FQGNSA. The CDR3 bases are TGTGCCAGCAGCTTACGGAGGTCCGAGGCCTATGGCTACACCTTC. This encodes CASSLRRSEAYGYTF.

This clone rates as large (0.1 to 1%). As DNA, the CDR3 is TGCGCCAGCAGCCAAGATTGGGGTAGCGGTTACAAAAACATTCAGTACTTC. Residues: CASSQDWGSGYKNIQYF. The chain couples TRBV4-1 to TRBJ2-4; D is perhaps TRBD2 (6 bases). The CDR3 covers 17 residues. The V and J ends lost 0 bases and 3 bases respectively, with 15 bases between them. CDR1 and CDR2 (germline): MGHRA, YSYEKL.

The J gene is TRBJ2-2, the V gene TRBV4-3; perhaps TRBD1 as D (6 bases). Germline CDR1 is LGHNA and CDR2 is YSLEER. The CDR3 contains 17 residues. V dropped 3 bases and J dropped 0 bases, with 14 bases sitting between them. CDR3 sequence (DNA): TGCGCCAGCAGCCAGGGGGCGGGCAGATCGAACACCGGGGAGCTGTTTTTT. This gives the protein CASSQGAGRSNTGELFF.

The chain uses TRBV7-2 and TRBJ1-1, with a tentative D call TRBD1 (6 bases). The CDR3 extends over 15 amino acids. Germline CDR1 reads SGHTA; CDR2 reads FQGNSA. V was trimmed by 8 bases and J by 1 base, leaving 17 bases between them. The chain's CDR3 is CASFGARGRNTEAFF. For the CDR3, the DNA is TGTGCCAGCTTCGGGGCTAGGGGGAGGAACACTGAAGCTTTCTTT.

This rearrangement joins TRBV15 to TRBJ1-3; 7 bases are a match to TRBD1. The trim removed 6 bases at V and 2 bases at J, leaving 7 bases unmatched. Germline loops: CDR1 LNHNV, CDR2 YYDKDF (reference sequence). The CDR3 runs to 15 residues. CDR3 loop: CATREDRAAGNTIYF. The CDR3 DNA sequence: TGTGCCACCAGAGAAGACAGGGCGGCTGGAAACACCATATATTTT. The complete variable domain, with remaining parts taken from reference TRBV15 and TRBJ1-3, reads DAMVIQNPRYQVTQFGKPVTLSCSQTLNHNVMYWYQQKSSQAPKLLFHYYDKDFNNEADTPDNFQSRRPNTSFCFLDIRSPGLGDTAMYLCATREDRAAGNTIYFGEGSWLTVV.

The genes are TRBV6-2 or TRBV6-3 and TRBJ2-5; no firm D call. This CDR3 spans 14 amino acids. Trimming took 0 bases from V and 4 from J, leaving 9 bases between them. CDR1 is MNHEY, CDR2 SVGEGT, per germline. The chain's CDR3 is CASSYSRAPETQYF. The CDR3 nucleotides read TGTGCCAGCAGTTACTCCCGAGCCCCAGAGACCCAGTACTTC.

The chain recombines TRBV4-1 with TRBJ2-7; maybe TRBD1 (5 bases). The length of the CDR3 is 18 residues. Germline V gene lookup returns CDR1 MGHRA and CDR2 YSYEKL. V was pared by 0 bases and J by 5 bases, with 23 bases between. CDR3 nucleotides: TGCGCCAGCAGCCAAGAGGGGCGGCTGGCCTCGGTTTGGGACGAGCAGTACTTC. It specifies CASSQEGRLASVWDEQYF.

The table lists this clone with a count of one. The genes are TRBV10-3 and TRBJ2-7; 10 bases agree with TRBD1. With 6 bases clipped from V and 5 bases from J, the junction kept 7 bases outside the gene matches. Germline assignment: CDR1 ENHRY and CDR2 SYGVKD. The CDR3 is 14 amino acids. The CDR3 is CAIRPGTGEDEQYF. In nucleotides, the CDR3 is TGTGCCATCAGACCCGGGACAGGGGAGGACGAGCAGTACTTC.

The V gene is TRBV9, the J gene TRBJ2-3, with TRBD1 matching over 8 bases. The V segment lost 5 bases and the J segment 0 bases; nucleotides outside the gene matches: 5. The CDR3 runs 15 residues. Germline CDR1 reads SGDLS; CDR2 reads YYNGEE. Here the CDR3 reads CASSQGQVSTDTQYF. CDR3 bases: TGTGCCAGCAGTCAGGGACAGGTTAGCACAGATACGCAGTATTTT.

In its sample, this clone was seen once. Written as DNA, the CDR3 is TGTGCCAGCTCCCAACAGGGGGGGCAAGAAAAACTGTTTTTT. Translated, it gives CASSQQGGQEKLFF. This rearrangement joins TRBV10-3 to TRBJ1-4; 8 nucleotides align to TRBD1. Germline V gene sequence: CDR1 ENHRY, CDR2 SYGVKD. The CDR3 has 14 residues. V lost 10 bases to trimming and J lost 8 bases; unmatched junction nucleotides: 12.

The J gene is TRBJ2-3, the V gene TRBV5-1; weak D call: TRBD2 (6 bases). CDR3 length equals 14 residues. Trimming pared 3 bases from V and 0 bases from J, leaving 8 bases between. Per germline, CDR1 SGHRS and CDR2 YFSETQ. CDR3 nucleotides: TGCGCCAGCAGCTCCGGGGGAAGCACAGATACGCAGTATTTT. It encodes CASSSGGSTDTQYF.

The V gene is TRBV11-3, the J gene TRBJ2-3, with 15 bases that match TRBD2. The germline gives CDR1 SGHNT, CDR2 YENEEA. The CDR3 covers 17 residues. Trimming took 4 bases from V and 5 from J; bases not matched to a gene: 7. The CDR3 bases are TGTGCCAGCAGCTCGCGGACTAGCGGGGGGGCTGGAGATACGCAGTATTTT. Its translation: CASSSRTSGGAGDTQYF.

Details on this clone: Other DNA sequences in the same sample also yield this CDR3. The genes are TRBV28 and TRBJ1-1; 9 bases line up with TRBD1. Germline lookup yields CDR1 MDHEN and CDR2 SYDVKM. Germline trimming cut 6 bases from V and 5 bases from J; bases unmatched to any gene: 4. CDR3 size: 13 residues. The CDR3 loop reads CASRDRGLTEAFF. The DNA for the CDR3 is TGTGCCAGCAGGGACAGGGGTTTGACTGAAGCTTTCTTT.

This clone appeared once. The DNA of the CDR3 is TGTGCCAGCAGCCATCGGACAGGGGGCGCCGGGTCTGGAAACACCATATATTTT. This sequence encodes CASSHRTGGAGSGNTIYF. The chain has TRBV3-1 (or the pseudogene TRBV3-2) and TRBJ1-3, with 11 bases identical to TRBD1. This CDR3 comprises 18 residues. The germline gives CDR1 LGHDT, CDR2 YNNKEL (reference sequence). V lost 3 bases, J lost 1 base, and 8 bases stayed unmatched.

This clone came up once. The chain links TRBV6-5 to TRBJ2-1, with TRBD1 identical over 7 bases. CDR1 is MNHEY and CDR2 is SVGAGI in the germline V gene. Trimming removed 4 bases from V and 8 bases from J; junction bases left unmatched: 8. CDR3 length: 14 amino acids. CDR3 nucleotide sequence: TGTGCCAGCAGTTCCCCCAGGGGGTTGGATGAGCAGTTCTTC. Amino acid sequence: CASSSPRGLDEQFF.